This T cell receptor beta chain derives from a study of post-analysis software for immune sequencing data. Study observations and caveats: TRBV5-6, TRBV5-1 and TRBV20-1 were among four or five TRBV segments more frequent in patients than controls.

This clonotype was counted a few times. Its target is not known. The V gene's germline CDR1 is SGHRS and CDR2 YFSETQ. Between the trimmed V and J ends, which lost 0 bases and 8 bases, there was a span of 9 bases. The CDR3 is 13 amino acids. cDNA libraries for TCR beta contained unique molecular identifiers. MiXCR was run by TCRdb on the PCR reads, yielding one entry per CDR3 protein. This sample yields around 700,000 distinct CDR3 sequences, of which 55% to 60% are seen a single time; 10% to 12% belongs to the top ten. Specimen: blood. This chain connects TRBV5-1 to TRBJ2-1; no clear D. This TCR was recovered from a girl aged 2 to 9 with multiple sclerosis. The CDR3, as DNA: TGCGCCAGCAGCTTGGGGGTAGATGATGAGCAGTTCTTC. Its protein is CASSLGVDDEQFF.